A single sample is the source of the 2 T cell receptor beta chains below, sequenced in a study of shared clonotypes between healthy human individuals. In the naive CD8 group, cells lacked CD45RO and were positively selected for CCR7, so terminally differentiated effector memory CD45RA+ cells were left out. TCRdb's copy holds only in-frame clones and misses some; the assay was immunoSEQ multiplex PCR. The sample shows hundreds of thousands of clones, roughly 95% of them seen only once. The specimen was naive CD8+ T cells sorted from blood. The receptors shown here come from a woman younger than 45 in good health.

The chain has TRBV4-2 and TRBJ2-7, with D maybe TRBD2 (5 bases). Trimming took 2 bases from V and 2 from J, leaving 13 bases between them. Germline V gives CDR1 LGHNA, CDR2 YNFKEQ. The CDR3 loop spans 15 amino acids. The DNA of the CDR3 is TGTGCCAGCAGCCAATCCAGCGGAGGAACCTACGAGCAGTACTTC. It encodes CASSQSSGGTYEQYF.

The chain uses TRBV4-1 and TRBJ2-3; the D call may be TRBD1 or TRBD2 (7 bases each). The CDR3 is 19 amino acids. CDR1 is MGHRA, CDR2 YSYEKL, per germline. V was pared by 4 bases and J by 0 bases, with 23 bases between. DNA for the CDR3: TGCGCCAGCAGCCGGAAAAAAGGGGGCCTAGCGGAAAGCACAGATACGCAGTATTTT. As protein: CASSRKKGGLAESTDTQYF.